This T cell receptor beta chain derives from a study of blood T cell repertoires in COVID-19. Study as a whole: From T cells, B-cell-depleted T cells, or PBMCs came the material, which was cDNA or gDNA.

Germline V gene data show CDR1 as SGHVS and CDR2 as FNYEAQ. The ends were cut back, 0 bases at V and 4 bases at J, with 13 bases in the middle. CDR3 length: 15 amino acids. Authors' processing steps: Amplified reference gene primers provided the basis for estimating nucleated cell counts. Generated by immunoSEQ multiplex PCR, the TCRdb table keeps only in-frame clones and is missing some. Clonal size and the V and J genes are those of that table, whereas D and trimming came from the DNA. The sample contains a few hundred thousand clones, around nine tenths of which appear only once. Residents of 24 US areas, aged about 18 to 95 years, made up the participants.

Input material: PBMCs or T cells enriched from blood (not recorded which). This chain joins TRBV7-6 and TRBJ2-7; perhaps TRBD1 as D (6 bases). The TCR was taken from a woman in her fifties or sixties who had recovered from COVID-19. Written as DNA, the CDR3 is TGTGCCAGCAGCTTAGCAATCGGGACAAGATACGAGCAGTACTTC. Protein sequence: CASSLAIGTRYEQYF. Combining the CDR3 with reference TRBV7-6 and TRBJ2-7 gives the whole variable domain GAGVSQSPRYKVTKRGQDVALRCDPISGHVSLYWYRQALGQGPEFLTYFNYEAQQDKSGLPNDRFSAERPEGSISTLTIQRTEQRDSAMYRCASSLAIGTRYEQYFGPGTRLTVT.